What follows are 14 T cell receptor beta chains derived from one specimen sequenced in a study of early T cells in non-severe SARS-CoV-2 infection. TCRdb recomputed calls from the 5' RACE reads with MiXCR, one row per CDR3 protein. The top ten clones hold approximately 8% of a sample with roughly 83,000 distinct CDR3 sequences, roughly 10% of them seen once. Sequenced here: whole blood, sampled at baseline. Source of these receptors: an adult who was a healthcare worker with PCR-confirmed SARS-CoV-2 infection or an uninfected control (not recorded which).

This clonotype was picked up many times. The V call is TRBV10-2, the J call TRBJ2-7; D is unresolved. The length of the CDR3 is 11 residues. V was shortened by 10 bases and J by 1 base, with 8 bases between the two germline ends. Germline V lookup: CDR1 WSHSY, CDR2 SAAADI. The CDR3 here is CATKLSYEQYF. The DNA for the CDR3 is TGCGCCACCAAGCTTTCCTACGAGCAGTACTTC.

The V call is TRBV12-3 or TRBV12-4, the J call TRBJ1-2; D is undetermined. The V gene lost 4 bases and the J gene lost 4 bases, with 7 bases spanning the gap. The CDR3 length is 12 residues. CDR3 sequence (DNA): TGTGCCAGCAGTTATGCAGGCTATGGCTACACCTTC. It specifies CASSYAGYGYTF.

This clonotype was seen at least ten times. The chain employs TRBV7-8 and TRBJ2-2; 7 nucleotides match TRBD1. J was trimmed by 5 bases and V by 5 bases; bases with no gene match: 11. Germline V CDR1 and CDR2: SGHVS, FQNEAQ. The CDR3 has 16 residues. This chain's CDR3 is CASSLRGHTSTGELFF. The CDR3 DNA sequence: TGTGCCAGCAGCCTAAGGGGGCACACTTCTACCGGGGAGCTGTTTTTT.

This clonotype occurred many times. V gene TRBV7-9 combines with J gene TRBJ2-7; possible D gene TRBD2, 6 bases. Germline V gene sequence: CDR1 SEHNR, CDR2 FQNEAQ (reference sequence). CDR3 size: 14 residues. Trimming took off 3 bases at V and 5 bases at J, with 14 bases between the two ends. CDR3 loop: CASSFVREAHEQYF. DNA for the CDR3: TGTGCCAGCAGCTTTGTAAGGGAGGCCCACGAGCAGTACTTC. Complete variable domain (other parts from reference TRBV7-9 and TRBJ2-7): DTGVSQNPRHKITKRGQNVTFRCDPISEHNRLYWYRQTLGQGPEFLTYFQNEAQLEKSRLLSDRFSAERPKGSFSTLEIQRTEQGDSAMYLCASSFVREAHEQYFGPGTRLTVT.

The chain uses TRBV11-3 and TRBJ2-1, with 9 bases that match TRBD2. V lost 5 bases and J lost 2; bases outside the gene matches: 4. CDR1 SGHNT and CDR2 YENEEA come from the germline V gene. There are 15 residues in the CDR3. In nucleotides, the CDR3 is TGTGCCAGCAGCCCGAAGCGGGAGGCCTACAATGAGCAGTTCTTC. Its translation is CASSPKREAYNEQFF.

The V and J genes are TRBV11-3 and TRBJ1-1; perhaps TRBD1 as D (5 bases). The CDR3 covers 13 residues. Germline lookup yields CDR1 SGHNT and CDR2 YENEEA. V dropped 2 bases and J dropped 3 bases, with 7 bases sitting between them. The CDR3 DNA reads as TGTGCCAGCAGCTTAATGGGGGACACTGAAGCTTTCTTT. Protein product: CASSLMGDTEAFF.

This clonotype has just a few counts. V is TRBV27 and J is TRBJ2-7, with D perhaps matching TRBD2 (5 bases). From germline, CDR1 is MNHEY and CDR2 SMNVEV (reference sequence). Trimming pared 3 bases from V and 6 bases from J, leaving 6 bases between. This CDR3 comprises 11 residues. CDR3 DNA sequence: TGTGCCAGCAGTTTCGGGGTCGAGCAGTACTTC. Protein sequence: CASSFGVEQYF.

This clonotype was seen more than once but under ten times. The gene calls are TRBV28 and TRBJ2-7; a weak D match, TRBD1 (6 bases). The CDR3 consists of 15 residues. V dropped 6 bases and J dropped 3 bases, with 18 bases sitting between them. Germline lookup yields CDR1 MDHEN and CDR2 SYDVKM. For the CDR3, the DNA is TGTGCCAGCAGCGCCACAGGGTCCGCTTTCTACGAGCAGTACTTC. Residues: CASSATGSAFYEQYF.

This clonotype was counted ten times or more. This chain uses TRBV4-1 with TRBJ2-1; tentatively, D is TRBD2 (5 bases). The CDR3 length is 13 residues. Germline V gives CDR1 MGHRA, CDR2 YSYEKL. V lost 1 base and J lost 9, with 10 bases in between. This CDR3 reads CASSQALGAEQFF. The CDR3 region has the DNA TGCGCCAGCAGCCAAGCCCTGGGAGCTGAGCAGTTCTTC.

The rearrangement uses TRBV6-1 and TRBJ1-2, with 7 bases lining up with TRBD1. V trimming: 6 bases; J trimming: 3 bases; junction bases outside the gene matches: 13. CDR1 MNHNS and CDR2 SASEGT come from the germline V gene. The CDR3 runs to 16 residues. The CDR3 bases are TGTGCCAGCAGCGATGACAGGGAAGTCTGGGACTATGGCTACACCTTC. Its protein product is CASSDDREVWDYGYTF.

The table lists this clonotype with a few counts. The CDR3 is CSARDGLAEYEQYF. The DNA of the CDR3 is TGCAGTGCTAGAGACGGACTAGCGGAGTACGAGCAGTACTTC. This rearrangement joins TRBV20-1 to TRBJ2-7; 10 bases agree with TRBD2. V was clipped by 0 bases and J by 4 bases; unmatched bases: 3. The CDR3 extends over 14 amino acids. From germline, CDR1 is DFQATT and CDR2 SNEGSKA (reference sequence).

The chain is built from TRBV28 and TRBJ1-1; no reliable D call. This CDR3 has 15 amino acids. The germline V gene has CDR1 MDHEN and CDR2 SYDVKM. V lost 6 bases to trimming and J lost 1 base, with 15 bases between them. CDR3 loop: CASRSAGSSNTEAFF. The CDR3 DNA is TGTGCCAGCAGAAGTGCTGGGAGTTCGAACACTGAAGCTTTCTTT. The entire variable domain, with the rest obtained from reference TRBV28 and TRBJ1-1, is as follows: DVKVTQSSRYLVKRTGEKVFLECVQDMDHENMFWYRQDPGLGLRLIYFSYDVKMKEKGDIPEGYSVSREKKERFSLILESASTNQTSMYLCASRSAGSSNTEAFFGQGTRLTVV.

This clonotype was counted ten times or more. The genes are TRBV19 and TRBJ2-1; 9 positions agree with TRBD2. This CDR3 spans 17 amino acids. V trimming: 6 bases; J trimming: 0 bases; junction bases outside the gene matches: 9. Germline assignment: CDR1 LNHDA and CDR2 SQIVND (reference sequence). The CDR3 protein is CASSLFASGDSYNEQFF. The CDR3 region has the DNA TGTGCCAGTAGCTTATTTGCTAGCGGGGACTCCTACAATGAGCAGTTCTTC.

The chain links TRBV20-1 to TRBJ2-1; 7 nucleotides line up with TRBD2. The ends lost 6 bases at V and 8 bases at J; junction bases unmatched: 10. Germline V gives CDR1 DFQATT, CDR2 SNEGSKA (reference sequence). The CDR3 has 13 amino acids. The CDR3 loop reads CSAWGGSRDEQFF. CDR3 sequence (DNA): TGCAGTGCATGGGGCGGGAGCCGCGATGAGCAGTTCTTC.